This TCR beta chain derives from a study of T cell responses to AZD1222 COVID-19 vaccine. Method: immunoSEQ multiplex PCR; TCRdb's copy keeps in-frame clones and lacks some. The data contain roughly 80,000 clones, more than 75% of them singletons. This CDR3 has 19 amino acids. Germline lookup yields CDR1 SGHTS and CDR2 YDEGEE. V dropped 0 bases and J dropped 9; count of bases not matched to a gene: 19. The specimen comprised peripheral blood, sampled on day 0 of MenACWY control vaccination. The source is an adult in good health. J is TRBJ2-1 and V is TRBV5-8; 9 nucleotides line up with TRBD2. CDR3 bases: TGTGCCAGCAGCTTGGAGTGGGCTAGCGGGACTCCCCCAACTGGTGAGCAGTTCTTC. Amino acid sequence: CASSLEWASGTPPTGEQFF.